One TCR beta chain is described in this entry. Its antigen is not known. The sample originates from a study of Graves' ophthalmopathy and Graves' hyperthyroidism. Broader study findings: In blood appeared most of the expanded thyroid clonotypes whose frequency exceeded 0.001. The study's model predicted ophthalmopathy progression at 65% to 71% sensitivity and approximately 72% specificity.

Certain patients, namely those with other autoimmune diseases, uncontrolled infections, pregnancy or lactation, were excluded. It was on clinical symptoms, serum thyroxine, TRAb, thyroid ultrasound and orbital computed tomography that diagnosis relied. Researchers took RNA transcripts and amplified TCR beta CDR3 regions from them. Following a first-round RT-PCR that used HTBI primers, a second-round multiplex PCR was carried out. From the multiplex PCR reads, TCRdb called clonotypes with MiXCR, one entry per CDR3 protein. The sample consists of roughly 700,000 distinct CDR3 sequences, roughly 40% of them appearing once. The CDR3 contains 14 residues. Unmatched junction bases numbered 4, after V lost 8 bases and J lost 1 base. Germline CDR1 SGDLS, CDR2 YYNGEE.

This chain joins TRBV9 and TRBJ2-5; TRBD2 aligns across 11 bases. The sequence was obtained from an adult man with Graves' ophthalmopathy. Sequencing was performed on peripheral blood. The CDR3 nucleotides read TGTGCCAGTTGGACTAGCGGGTTCCAAGAGACCCAGTACTTC. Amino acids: CASWTSGFQETQYF.